These 12 T cell receptor beta chains originate from one sample sequenced in a study of T cell responses to AZD1222 COVID-19 vaccine (dated by TCRdb to 2020 to 2022). This specimen's time point label, per the study, means: baseline before first vaccination. The library was built by means of the immunoSEQ multiplex PCR assay. Entries here come from immuneACCESS through TCRdb and include only in-frame sequences with V and J called. Some clones fail to appear in such tables; in the studies checked, an unresolved V gene covers under half of the shortfall, and the cause of the remainder is unknown. The sample table records about 56,000 clones; 75% to 90% of these occur just once. Roughly 15% of the sample rests with the top ten. The starting material was peripheral blood, obtained on day 0 of AZD1222 vaccination. Receptors were obtained from an adult in good health.

This clone was seen only once. The rearrangement joins TRBV7-2 to TRBJ2-3, with 8 bases aligning to TRBD1. Germline CDR1 and CDR2: SGHTA and FQGNSA. CDR3 length: 19 amino acids. The junction had 13 bases not matched to a gene; V was cut back by 0 bases and J by 2 bases. Here the CDR3 reads CASSLASGGRVPPTDTQYF. DNA of the CDR3: TGTGCCAGCAGCTTAGCGTCAGGGGGCCGAGTCCCCCCCACAGATACGCAGTATTTT. The full variable domain, in which reference TRBV7-2 and TRBJ2-3 provide the parts outside the CDR3, is GAGVSQSPSNKVTEKGKDVELRCDPISGHTALYWYRQSLGQGLEFLIYFQGNSAPDKSGLPSDRFSAERTGGSVSTLTIQRTQQEDSAVYLCASSLASGGRVPPTDTQYFGPGTRLTVL.

This clone has a handful of counts. The chain has TRBV7-8 and TRBJ2-1, with TRBD2 matching over 9 bases. Germline assignment: CDR1 SGHVS and CDR2 FQNEAQ. This CDR3 comprises 16 residues. V trimming: 1 base; J trimming: 2 bases; junction bases outside the gene matches: 3. The CDR3 here is CASSLVASGTYNEQFF. The DNA for the CDR3 is TGTGCCAGCAGCTTAGTGGCTAGCGGGACCTACAATGAGCAGTTCTTC.

This chain joins TRBV6-5 and TRBJ1-1, with 12 bases that match TRBD1. The germline V gene encodes CDR1 MNHEY and CDR2 SVGAGI. With 7 bases clipped from V and 0 bases from J, the junction kept 3 bases outside the gene matches. This CDR3 is 15 amino acids long. The CDR3 DNA reads as TGTGCCAGCACCGGGACAGGGGGCGTGAACACTGAAGCTTTCTTT. It yields the protein CASTGTGGVNTEAFF.

This chain uses TRBV10-2 with TRBJ2-7; D might be TRBD1 (5 bases). This CDR3 is built from 14 residues. The germline CDR1 and CDR2 sequences are WSHSY and SAAADI. V lost 3 bases and J lost 6, with 15 bases in between. CDR3 sequence reads: CASSDPGRVAEQYF. The CDR3 coding sequence is TGCGCCAGCAGTGACCCGGGCAGGGTTGCCGAGCAGTACTTC.

The CDR3 DNA is TGTGCCAGCAGCTTAAATATAGCGGAAACCAACAATGAGCAGTTCTTC. Its protein is CASSLNIAETNNEQFF. The chain employs TRBV7-3 and TRBJ2-1; tentative D call: TRBD2 (6 bases). Looked up from germline, CDR1 is SGHTA and CDR2 is FQGTGA. V dropped 1 base and J dropped 5 bases, with 15 bases sitting between them. The CDR3 is 16 amino acids.

This chain connects TRBV5-4 to TRBJ2-1, with TRBD1 identical over 8 bases. The CDR3 runs to 16 residues. Trimming cost V 4 bases and J 3 bases; bases outside gene matches: 9. Germline CDR1 reads SGHNT; CDR2 reads YYREEE (reference sequence). CDR3 sequence (DNA): TGTGCCAGCAGCCCGGCCGGAGACAGGGGCTACAATGAGCAGTTCTTC. It translates to CASSPAGDRGYNEQFF.

The chain couples TRBV3-1 (or the pseudogene TRBV3-2) to TRBJ1-2; 7 nucleotides agree with TRBD1. There are 15 residues in the CDR3. V lost 0 bases, J lost 7 bases, and 8 bases stayed unmatched. Germline CDR1 LGHDT, CDR2 YNNKEL (reference sequence). In DNA form, the CDR3 reads TGTGCCAGCAGCCAAGAGTGGCAGGGGGTTGGTGGCTACACCTTC. Residues: CASSQEWQGVGGYTF.

The genes are TRBV3-1 (or the pseudogene TRBV3-2) and TRBJ2-1; a possible D gene is TRBD1 (6 bases). This CDR3 region has 15 residues. CDR1 is LGHDT and CDR2 is YNNKEL in the germline V gene (reference sequence). V was cut by 2 bases and J by 4 bases, with 12 bases left in between. The CDR3: CASSQRTARYNEQFF. The CDR3 bases are TGTGCCAGCAGCCAACGGACAGCGAGGTACAATGAGCAGTTCTTC.

The chain joins TRBV2 to TRBJ1-6; D is ambiguous. CDR3 size: 14 residues. Germline-derived CDR1 and CDR2 are SNHLY and FYNNEI. V shed 2 bases and J shed 9 bases, with 11 bases lying between them. This CDR3 is CASSELQEVSPLHF. The CDR3 nucleotides are TGTGCCAGCAGTGAACTCCAGGAAGTTTCACCCCTCCACTTT.

Only one count was recorded for this clone. The chain combines TRBV19 with TRBJ2-7; 7 bases match TRBD1. Looked up from germline, CDR1 is LNHDA and CDR2 is SQIVND (reference sequence). The CDR3 is made up of 14 amino acids. J gave up 7 bases and V 1 base, and 7 bases lay outside the gene matches. The CDR3 bases are TGTGCCAGTAGTATAGTACAGGGGTCCTCAGAGCAGTACTTC. Translating it yields CASSIVQGSSEQYF.

This rearrangement joins TRBV4-2 to TRBJ2-1; 10 nucleotides match TRBD1. From germline, CDR1 is LGHNA and CDR2 YNFKEQ. V gave up 3 bases and J gave up 2 bases; unmatched junction bases: 1. The CDR3 spans 15 residues. CDR3 region: CASSQGQGPYNEQFF. DNA for the CDR3: TGTGCCAGCAGCCAGGGACAGGGGCCCTACAATGAGCAGTTCTTC.

The chain joins TRBV6-1 to TRBJ1-1; D gene ambiguous. CDR3 length: 17 amino acids. The ends were cut back, 2 bases at V and 4 bases at J, with 20 bases in the middle. In germline, CDR1 is MNHNS, CDR2 SASEGT. CDR3 in amino acids: CASSELVRGYRITEAFF. CDR3 bases: TGTGCCAGCAGTGAACTGGTTAGAGGGTATCGTATCACTGAAGCTTTCTTT.